The clone carrying this T cell receptor (beta chain) was found many times. The data derive from a study of blood T cells in healthy people across ages. Through a sample-barcoded 5' primer and a J-beta primer mix, a second PCR was run for about 6 to 11 cycles. TCRdb re-called the 5' RACE reads with MiXCR, one entry per CDR3 protein. The table records hundreds of thousands of distinct CDR3 sequences, 46% of them present only once. V was trimmed by 2 bases and J by 5 bases, leaving 9 bases between them. The length of the CDR3 is 13 residues. Germline loops: CDR1 SGHDN, CDR2 FVKESK. This sequence joins TRBV14 and TRBJ2-5; either TRBD1 or TRBD2 may fit D (5 bases each). The TCR comes from a man older than 75 in good health. Sequenced: blood. CDR3 amino acids: CASSQLRDETQYF. The CDR3 DNA is TGTGCCAGCAGCCAACTCCGGGACGAGACCCAGTACTTC.